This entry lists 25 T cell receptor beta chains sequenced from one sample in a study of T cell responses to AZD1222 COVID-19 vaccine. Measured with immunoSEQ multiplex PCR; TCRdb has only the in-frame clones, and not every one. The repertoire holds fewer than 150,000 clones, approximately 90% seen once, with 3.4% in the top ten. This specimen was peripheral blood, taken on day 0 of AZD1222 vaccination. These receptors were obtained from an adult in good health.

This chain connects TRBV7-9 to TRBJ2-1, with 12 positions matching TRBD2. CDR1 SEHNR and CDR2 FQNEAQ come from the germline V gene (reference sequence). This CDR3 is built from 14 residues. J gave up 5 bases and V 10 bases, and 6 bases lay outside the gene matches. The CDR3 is CATQTSGRNNEQFF. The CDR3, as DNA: TGTGCCACCCAAACTAGCGGGAGGAACAATGAGCAGTTCTTC.

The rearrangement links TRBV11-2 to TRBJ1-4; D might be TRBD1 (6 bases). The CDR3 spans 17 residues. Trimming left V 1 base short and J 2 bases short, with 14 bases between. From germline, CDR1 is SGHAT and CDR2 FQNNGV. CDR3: CASSLVGRGGTNEKLFF. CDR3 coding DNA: TGTGCCAGCAGCTTAGTCGGAAGAGGGGGGACTAATGAAAAACTGTTTTTT.

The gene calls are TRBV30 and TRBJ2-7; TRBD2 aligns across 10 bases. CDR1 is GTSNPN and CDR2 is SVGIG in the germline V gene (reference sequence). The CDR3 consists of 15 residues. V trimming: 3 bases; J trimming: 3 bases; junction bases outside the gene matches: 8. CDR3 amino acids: CAWSKGVAGGYEQYF. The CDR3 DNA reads TGTGCCTGGAGCAAAGGGGTAGCGGGAGGCTACGAGCAGTACTTC. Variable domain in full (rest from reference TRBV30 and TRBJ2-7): SQTIHQWPATLVQPVGSPLSLECTVEGTSNPNLYWYRQAAGRGLQLLFYSVGIGQISSEVPQNLSASRPQDRQFILSSKKLLLSDSGFYLCAWSKGVAGGYEQYFGPGTRLTVT.

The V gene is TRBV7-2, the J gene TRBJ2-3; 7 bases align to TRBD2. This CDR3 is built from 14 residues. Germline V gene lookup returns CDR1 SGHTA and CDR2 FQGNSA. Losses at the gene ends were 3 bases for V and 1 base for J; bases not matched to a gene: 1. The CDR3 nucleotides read TGTGCCAGCAGCTTGCGGGAGTGCACAGATACGCAGTATTTT. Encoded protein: CASSLRECTDTQYF.

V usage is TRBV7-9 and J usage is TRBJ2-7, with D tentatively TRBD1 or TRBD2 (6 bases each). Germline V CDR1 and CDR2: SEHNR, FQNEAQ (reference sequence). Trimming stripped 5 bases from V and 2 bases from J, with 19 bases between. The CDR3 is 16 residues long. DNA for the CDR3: TGTGCCAGCAGCGGACCACAGGGACTCCGAACCTACGAGCAGTACTTC. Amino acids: CASSGPQGLRTYEQYF.

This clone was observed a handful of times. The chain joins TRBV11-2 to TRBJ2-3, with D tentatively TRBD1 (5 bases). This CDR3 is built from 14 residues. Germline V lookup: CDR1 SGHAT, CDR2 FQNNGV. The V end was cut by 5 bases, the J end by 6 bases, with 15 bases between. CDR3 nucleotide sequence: TGTGCCAGCAGCGTAAACCCCAGGGCGGATACGCAGTATTTT. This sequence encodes CASSVNPRADTQYF.

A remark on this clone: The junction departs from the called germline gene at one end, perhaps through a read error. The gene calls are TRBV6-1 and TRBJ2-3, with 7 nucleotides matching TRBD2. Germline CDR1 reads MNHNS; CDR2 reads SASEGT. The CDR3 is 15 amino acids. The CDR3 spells CASREAGHSTDTQYF. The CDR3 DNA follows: TGTGCCAGCAGAGAAGCGGGGCATAGCACAGATACGCAGTATTTT.

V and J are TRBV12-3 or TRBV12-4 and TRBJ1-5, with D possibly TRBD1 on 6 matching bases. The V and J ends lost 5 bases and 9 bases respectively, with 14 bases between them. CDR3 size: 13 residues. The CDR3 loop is CASSRTDIPPQHF. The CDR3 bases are TGTGCCAGCAGTCGGACAGACATACCGCCCCAGCATTTT.

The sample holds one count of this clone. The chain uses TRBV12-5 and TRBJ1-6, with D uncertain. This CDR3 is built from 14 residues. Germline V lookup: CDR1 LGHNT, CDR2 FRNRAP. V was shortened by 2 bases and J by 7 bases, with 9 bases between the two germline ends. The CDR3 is CASGLSVGNSPLHF. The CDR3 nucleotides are TGTGCTAGTGGTTTGAGTGTTGGGAATTCACCCCTCCACTTT.

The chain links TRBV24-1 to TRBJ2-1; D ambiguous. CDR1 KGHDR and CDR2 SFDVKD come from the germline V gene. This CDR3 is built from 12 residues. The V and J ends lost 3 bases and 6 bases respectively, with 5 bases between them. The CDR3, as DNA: TGTGCCACCAGTGATGCCAGCAATGAGCAGTTCTTC. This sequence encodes CATSDASNEQFF.

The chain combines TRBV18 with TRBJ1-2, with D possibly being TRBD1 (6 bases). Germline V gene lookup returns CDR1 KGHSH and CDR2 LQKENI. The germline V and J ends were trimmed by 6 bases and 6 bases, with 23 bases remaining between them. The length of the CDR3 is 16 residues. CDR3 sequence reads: CASSRTPGQDLDGYTF. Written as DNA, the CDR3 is TGTGCCAGCTCCCGCACCCCGGGACAAGACTTAGATGGCTACACCTTC.

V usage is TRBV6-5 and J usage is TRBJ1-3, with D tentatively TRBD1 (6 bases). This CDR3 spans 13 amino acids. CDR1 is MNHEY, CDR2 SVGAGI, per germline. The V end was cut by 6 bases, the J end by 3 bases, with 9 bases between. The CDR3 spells CASREGGGNTIYF. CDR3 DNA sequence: TGTGCCAGCAGGGAGGGGGGTGGAAACACCATATATTTT.

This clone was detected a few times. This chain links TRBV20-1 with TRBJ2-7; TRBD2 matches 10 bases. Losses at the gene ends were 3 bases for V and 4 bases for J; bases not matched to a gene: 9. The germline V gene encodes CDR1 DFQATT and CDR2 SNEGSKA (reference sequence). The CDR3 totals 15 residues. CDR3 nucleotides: TGCAGTGCTAGTCCGACTATGACTAGCGGGTACGAGCAGTACTTC. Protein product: CSASPTMTSGYEQYF.

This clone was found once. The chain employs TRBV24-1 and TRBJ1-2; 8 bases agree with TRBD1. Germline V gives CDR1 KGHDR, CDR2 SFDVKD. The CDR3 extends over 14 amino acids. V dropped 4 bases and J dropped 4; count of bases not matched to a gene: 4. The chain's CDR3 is CATSESGQGYGYTF. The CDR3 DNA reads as TGTGCCACCAGTGAGTCCGGACAGGGCTATGGCTACACCTTC.

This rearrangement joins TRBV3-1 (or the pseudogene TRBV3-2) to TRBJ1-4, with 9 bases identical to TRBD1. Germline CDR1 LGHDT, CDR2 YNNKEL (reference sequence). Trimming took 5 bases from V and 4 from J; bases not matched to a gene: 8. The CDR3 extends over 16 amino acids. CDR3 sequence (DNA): TGTGCCAGCAGCACCGGACAGGGGAGGAATAATGAAAAACTGTTTTTT. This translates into CASSTGQGRNNEKLFF.

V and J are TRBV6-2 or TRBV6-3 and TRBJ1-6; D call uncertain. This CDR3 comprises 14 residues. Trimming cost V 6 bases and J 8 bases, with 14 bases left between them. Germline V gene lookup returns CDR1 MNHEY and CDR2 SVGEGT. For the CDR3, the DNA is TGTGCCAGCAGCGCCGGGCCGCGGTATTCACCCCTCCACTTT. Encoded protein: CASSAGPRYSPLHF.

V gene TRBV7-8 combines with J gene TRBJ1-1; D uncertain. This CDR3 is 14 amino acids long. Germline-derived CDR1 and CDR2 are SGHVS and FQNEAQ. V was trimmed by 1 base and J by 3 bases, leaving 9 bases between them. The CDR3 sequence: CASSLGEVDTEAFF. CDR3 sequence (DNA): TGTGCCAGCAGCTTAGGGGAGGTGGACACTGAAGCTTTCTTT.

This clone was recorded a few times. The CDR3 nucleotides are TGTGCCAGCAGCAGAGACAGGTCGGGTCAGCCCCAGCATTTT. It yields the protein CASSRDRSGQPQHF. V gene TRBV3-1 (or the pseudogene TRBV3-2) combines with J gene TRBJ1-5, with D possibly matching TRBD1 (6 bases). The CDR3 totals 14 residues. The germline V gene has CDR1 LGHDT and CDR2 YNNKEL (reference sequence). V shed 5 bases and J shed 6 bases, with 14 bases lying between them.

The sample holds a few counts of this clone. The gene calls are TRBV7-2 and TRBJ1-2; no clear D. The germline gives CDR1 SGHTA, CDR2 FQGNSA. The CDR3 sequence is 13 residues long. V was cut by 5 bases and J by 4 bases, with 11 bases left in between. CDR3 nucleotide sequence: TGTGCCAGCAGCCAGTCCGGGATCTATGGCTACACCTTC. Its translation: CASSQSGIYGYTF.

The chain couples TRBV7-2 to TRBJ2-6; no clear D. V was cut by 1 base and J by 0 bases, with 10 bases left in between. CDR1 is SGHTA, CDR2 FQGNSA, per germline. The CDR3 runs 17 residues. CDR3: CASSLGSSASGANVLTF. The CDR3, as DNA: TGTGCCAGCAGCTTAGGTAGTTCGGCCTCTGGGGCCAACGTCCTGACTTTC.

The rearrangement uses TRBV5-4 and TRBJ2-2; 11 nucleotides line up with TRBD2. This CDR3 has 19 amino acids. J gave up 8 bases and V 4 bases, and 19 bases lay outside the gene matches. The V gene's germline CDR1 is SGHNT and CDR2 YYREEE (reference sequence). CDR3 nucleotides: TGTGCCAGCAGCCCCCTAGCGGGGGGCGCTTCCCAAGGCTCTGGGGAGCTGTTTTTT. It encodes CASSPLAGGASQGSGELFF.

The CDR3 loop reads CASKDSQNQPQHF. In nucleotides, the CDR3 is TGTGCCAGCAAGGATAGCCAAAATCAGCCCCAGCATTTT. The chain employs TRBV12-3 or TRBV12-4 and TRBJ1-5; D is undetermined. This CDR3 has 13 amino acids. Trimming removed 7 bases at V and 4 bases at J, with 11 bases between.

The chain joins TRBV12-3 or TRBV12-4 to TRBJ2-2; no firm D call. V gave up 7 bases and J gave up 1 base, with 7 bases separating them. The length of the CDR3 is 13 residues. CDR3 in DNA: TGTGCCAGCAAGGGTCAGAACACCGGGGAGCTGTTTTTT. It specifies CASKGQNTGELFF.

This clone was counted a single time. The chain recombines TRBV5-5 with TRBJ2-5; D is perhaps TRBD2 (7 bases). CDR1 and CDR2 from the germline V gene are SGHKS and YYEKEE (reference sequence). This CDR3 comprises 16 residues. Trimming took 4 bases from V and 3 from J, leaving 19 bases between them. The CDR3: CASSPFLGGGEETQYF. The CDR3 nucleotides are TGTGCCAGCAGCCCCTTCCTGGGAGGGGGAGAAGAGACCCAGTACTTC.

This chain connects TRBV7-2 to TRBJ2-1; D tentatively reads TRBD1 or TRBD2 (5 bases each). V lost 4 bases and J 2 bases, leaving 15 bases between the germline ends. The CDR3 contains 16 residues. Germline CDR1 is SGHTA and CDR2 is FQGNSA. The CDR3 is CASSSPGTQPYNEQFF. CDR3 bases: TGTGCCAGCAGCTCCCCCGGGACGCAACCCTACAATGAGCAGTTCTTC.